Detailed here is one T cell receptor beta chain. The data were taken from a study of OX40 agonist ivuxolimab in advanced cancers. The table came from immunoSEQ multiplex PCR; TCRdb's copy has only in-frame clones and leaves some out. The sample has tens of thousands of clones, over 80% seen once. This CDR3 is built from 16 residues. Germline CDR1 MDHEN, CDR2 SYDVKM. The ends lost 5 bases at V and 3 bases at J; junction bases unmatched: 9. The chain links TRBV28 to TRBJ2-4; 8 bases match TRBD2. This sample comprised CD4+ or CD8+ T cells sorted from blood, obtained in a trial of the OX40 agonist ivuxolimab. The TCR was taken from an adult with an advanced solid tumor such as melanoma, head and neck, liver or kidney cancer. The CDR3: CASSPLIAGSKNIQYF. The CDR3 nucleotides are TGTGCCAGCAGTCCCCTCATAGCGGGAAGCAAAAACATTCAGTACTTC. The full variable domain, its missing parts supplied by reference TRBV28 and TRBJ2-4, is DVKVTQSSRYLVKRTGEKVFLECVQDMDHENMFWYRQDPGLGLRLIYFSYDVKMKEKGDIPEGYSVSREKKERFSLILESASTNQTSMYLCASSPLIAGSKNIQYFGAGTRLSVL.